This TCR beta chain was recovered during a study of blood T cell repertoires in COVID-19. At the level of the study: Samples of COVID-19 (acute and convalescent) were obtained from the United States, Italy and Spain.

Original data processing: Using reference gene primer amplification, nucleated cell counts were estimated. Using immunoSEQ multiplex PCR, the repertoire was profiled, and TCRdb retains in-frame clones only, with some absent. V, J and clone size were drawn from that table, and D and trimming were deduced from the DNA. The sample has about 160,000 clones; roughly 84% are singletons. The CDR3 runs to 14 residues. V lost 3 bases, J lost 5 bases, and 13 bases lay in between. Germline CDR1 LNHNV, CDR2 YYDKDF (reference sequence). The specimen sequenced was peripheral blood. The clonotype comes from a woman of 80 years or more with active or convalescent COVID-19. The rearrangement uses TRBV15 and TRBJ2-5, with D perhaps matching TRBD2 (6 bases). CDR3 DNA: TGTGCCACCAGCAGGAGAGGAGGGCCCGAGACCCAGTACTTC. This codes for CATSRRGGPETQYF.